The rows below give T cell receptor beta chains drawn from one sample of a study of blood T cell repertoires in COVID-19. Assay used: immunoSEQ multiplex PCR; TCRdb lists only in-frame clones, some missing. The sample consists of 200,000 to 300,000 clones, around nine tenths of them appearing once. The sample was peripheral blood. The origin of the receptors is a man in his forties who had recovered from COVID-19. The CDR3 runs from the conserved cysteine through the conserved F or W. The D gene is left open where the match is weak. The size field is filled for only some rows; it gives once, few, many or a size class.

J gene: TRBJ2-1; CDR3 length: 17; V gene: TRBV3-1/TRBV3-2; clone size: .; D gene: TRBD2; CDR3 DNA: TGTGCCAGCAGCCGGGCCGAGCCCAGCGGGGAACACAATGAGCAGTTCTTC; CDR3 protein: CASSRAEPSGEHNEQFF
J gene: TRBJ2-7; CDR3 length: 15; V gene: TRBV5-6; clone size: .; D gene: .; CDR3 DNA: TGTGCCAGCACCTTGACAGGTTTAAACTCCTACGAGCAGTACTTC; CDR3 protein: CASTLTGLNSYEQYF
J gene: TRBJ2-7; CDR3 length: 14; V gene: TRBV27; clone size: .; D gene: .; CDR3 DNA: TGTGCCAGCACCCTACGTCCAGGGCCCTACGAGCAGTACTTC; CDR3 protein: CASTLRPGPYEQYF
J gene: TRBJ2-1; CDR3 length: 13; V gene: TRBV6-5; clone size: .; D gene: .; CDR3 DNA: TGTGCCAGCAGTCGGAGCTCCTACAATGAGCAGTTCTTC; CDR3 protein: CASSRSSYNEQFF
J gene: TRBJ1-2; CDR3 length: 13; V gene: TRBV4-3; clone size: .; D gene: .; CDR3 DNA: TGCGCCAGCAGCCAAGAAATTCGGGATGGCTACACCTTC; CDR3 protein: CASSQEIRDGYTF
J gene: TRBJ1-2; CDR3 length: 13; V gene: TRBV6-5; clone size: .; D gene: .; CDR3 DNA: TGTGCCAGCAGGGGTCCGGGTCTCTATGGCTACACCTTC; CDR3 protein: CASRGPGLYGYTF
J gene: TRBJ2-7; CDR3 length: 15; V gene: TRBV6-6; clone size: once; D gene: TRBD1; CDR3 DNA: TGTGCCAGCAGGGATAGGACAGGGGTAGGCTACGAGCAGTACTTC; CDR3 protein: CASRDRTGVGYEQYF
J gene: TRBJ2-3; CDR3 length: 15; V gene: TRBV29-1; clone size: .; D gene: TRBD2; CDR3 DNA: TGCAGTTACCCTTTCAGGACTAGCGGGATTGTTACGCAGTATTTT; CDR3 protein: CSYPFRTSGIVTQYF
J gene: TRBJ2-7; CDR3 length: 14; V gene: TRBV27; clone size: .; D gene: TRBD2; CDR3 DNA: TGTGCCAGCAGTCCCCGGCTAGCGGGGCACGAGCAGTACTTC; CDR3 protein: CASSPRLAGHEQYF
J gene: TRBJ1-1; CDR3 length: 17; V gene: TRBV7-9; clone size: .; D gene: .; CDR3 DNA: TGTGCCAGCAGCTTCAGTGGGCAGGGGATTTTGAACACTGAAGCTTTCTTT; CDR3 protein: CASSFSGQGILNTEAFF
J gene: TRBJ2-7; CDR3 length: 15; V gene: TRBV9; clone size: .; D gene: .; CDR3 DNA: TGTGCCAGCAGCGTAGGCCCTACAGGGTCTTTCGAGCAGTACTTC; CDR3 protein: CASSVGPTGSFEQYF
J gene: TRBJ1-1; CDR3 length: 14; V gene: TRBV7-9; clone size: .; D gene: TRBD1; CDR3 DNA: TGTGCCAGTCCCGGGACAGGGGTGAACACTGAAGCTTTCTTT; CDR3 protein: CASPGTGVNTEAFF
J gene: TRBJ2-1; CDR3 length: 15; V gene: TRBV3-1/TRBV3-2; clone size: .; D gene: .; CDR3 DNA: TGTGCCAGCAGCCTGGTGGGGAGCTCCTACAATGAGCAGTTCTTC; CDR3 protein: CASSLVGSSYNEQFF
J gene: TRBJ2-7; CDR3 length: 15; V gene: TRBV5-6; clone size: .; D gene: .; CDR3 DNA: TGTGCCAGCAGCCCTGGACAGACTATAGACTACGAGCAGTACTTC; CDR3 protein: CASSPGQTIDYEQYF
J gene: TRBJ1-2; CDR3 length: 14; V gene: TRBV15; clone size: .; D gene: .; CDR3 DNA: TGTGCCACCAGCAGAGATATCAACGGGTATGGCTACACCTTC; CDR3 protein: CATSRDINGYGYTF
J gene: TRBJ1-1; CDR3 length: 13; V gene: TRBV6-5; clone size: .; D gene: .; CDR3 DNA: TGTGCCAGCAGTTACGCAAGGGGGTCTGAAGCTTTCTTT; CDR3 protein: CASSYARGSEAFF
J gene: TRBJ2-7; CDR3 length: 12; V gene: TRBV5-4; clone size: few; D gene: TRBD2; CDR3 DNA: TGTGCCAGCAGCCCCCGGGGGGGCGAGCAGTACTTC; CDR3 protein: CASSPRGGEQYF
J gene: TRBJ2-3; CDR3 length: 15; V gene: TRBV7-8; clone size: .; D gene: .; CDR3 DNA: TGTGCCAGCAGCTTTGGGCGGACTGGCACAGATACGCAGTATTTT; CDR3 protein: CASSFGRTGTDTQYF
J gene: TRBJ1-5; CDR3 length: 17; V gene: TRBV7-7; clone size: .; D gene: .; CDR3 DNA: TGTGCCAGCAGCTTTGGCAGTCGGCCCGGGGGGAATCAGCCCCAGCATTTT; CDR3 protein: CASSFGSRPGGNQPQHF
J gene: TRBJ2-3; CDR3 length: 11; V gene: TRBV2; clone size: .; D gene: .; CDR3 DNA: TGTGCCAGCTCCAACTCGGATACGCAGTATTTT; CDR3 protein: CASSNSDTQYF
J gene: TRBJ2-7; CDR3 length: 14; V gene: TRBV11-2; clone size: .; D gene: .; CDR3 DNA: TGTGCCAGCAGCGCGCAGGGGTTTACCTACGAGCAGTACTTC; CDR3 protein: CASSAQGFTYEQYF
J gene: TRBJ2-3; CDR3 length: 12; V gene: TRBV2; clone size: .; D gene: .; CDR3 DNA: TGTGCCAGCAGGAGATACTTAGATACGCAGTATTTT; CDR3 protein: CASRRYLDTQYF
J gene: TRBJ1-1; CDR3 length: 13; V gene: TRBV6-5; clone size: .; D gene: TRBD1; CDR3 DNA: TGTGCCAGCGGGATGACAGGGTACACTGAAGCTTTCTTT; CDR3 protein: CASGMTGYTEAFF
J gene: TRBJ1-4; CDR3 length: 15; V gene: TRBV19; clone size: .; D gene: .; CDR3 DNA: TGTGCCAGTAGTCCCGGAAGGGGTATAGATGAAAAACTGTTTTTT; CDR3 protein: CASSPGRGIDEKLFF
J gene: TRBJ2-1; CDR3 length: 15; V gene: TRBV6-6; clone size: .; D gene: TRBD1; CDR3 DNA: TGTGCCAGCGGTACCGGGACAGGGAGGAACAATGAGCAGTTCTTC; CDR3 protein: CASGTGTGRNNEQFF
J gene: TRBJ1-6; CDR3 length: 17; V gene: TRBV7-9; clone size: .; D gene: .; CDR3 DNA: TGTGCCAGCAGCTTAGAGGGGTCCCATCCCTATAATTCACCCCTCCACTTT; CDR3 protein: CASSLEGSHPYNSPLHF
J gene: TRBJ1-5; CDR3 length: 14; V gene: TRBV30; clone size: .; D gene: .; CDR3 DNA: TGTGCCTGGAGTGGGACAGTCCTGCTGCAGCCCCAGCATTTT; CDR3 protein: CAWSGTVLLQPQHF
J gene: TRBJ1-5; CDR3 length: 14; V gene: TRBV7-2; clone size: many; D gene: .; CDR3 DNA: TGTGCCAGCAGCCTCTCAGGGGGCAATCAGCCCCAGCATTTT; CDR3 protein: CASSLSGGNQPQHF
J gene: TRBJ1-6; CDR3 length: 16; V gene: TRBV7-8; clone size: .; D gene: .; CDR3 DNA: TGTGCCAGCAGCTTAGGAACAGGGTTTAAAAATTCACCCCTCCACTTT; CDR3 protein: CASSLGTGFKNSPLHF
J gene: TRBJ2-3; CDR3 length: 14; V gene: TRBV19; clone size: .; D gene: TRBD2; CDR3 DNA: TGTGCCAGTAGGCAAGCGGGGGCCACAGATACGCAGTATTTT; CDR3 protein: CASRQAGATDTQYF
J gene: TRBJ2-7; CDR3 length: 12; V gene: TRBV11-2; clone size: .; D gene: .; CDR3 DNA: TGTGCCAGCAGCACAGGCTGGGGCGAGCAGTACTTC; CDR3 protein: CASSTGWGEQYF
J gene: TRBJ2-3; CDR3 length: 15; V gene: TRBV9; clone size: .; D gene: .; CDR3 DNA: TGTGCCAGCAGCGTAGACCCGGGGGACACAGATACGCAGTATTTT; CDR3 protein: CASSVDPGDTDTQYF
J gene: TRBJ2-1; CDR3 length: 14; V gene: TRBV7-3; clone size: .; D gene: .; CDR3 DNA: TGTGCCAGCTCTCAAACCCCAGGGAACGGTGAGCAGTTCTTC; CDR3 protein: CASSQTPGNGEQFF
J gene: TRBJ2-5; CDR3 length: 14; V gene: TRBV19; clone size: once; D gene: TRBD1; CDR3 DNA: TGTGCCAGTAGTATGACAGGGAGCCAAGAGACCCAGTACTTC; CDR3 protein: CASSMTGSQETQYF
J gene: TRBJ2-7; CDR3 length: 13; V gene: TRBV10-3; clone size: .; D gene: TRBD1; CDR3 DNA: TGTGCCATCAAAGGACAGGGGACATTGGAGCAGTACTTC; CDR3 protein: CAIKGQGTLEQYF
J gene: TRBJ1-4; CDR3 length: 16; V gene: TRBV3-1/TRBV3-2; clone size: .; D gene: .; CDR3 DNA: TGTGTCAGCAGCTCCTTCGATCGGGCAACTAATGAAAAACTGTTTTTT; CDR3 protein: CVSSSFDRATNEKLFF
J gene: TRBJ1-1; CDR3 length: 13; V gene: TRBV18; clone size: .; D gene: TRBD1; CDR3 DNA: TGTGCCAGCTCCGGACAGGTTTTCACTGAAGCTTTCTTT; CDR3 protein: CASSGQVFTEAFF
J gene: TRBJ2-7; CDR3 length: 13; V gene: TRBV29-1; clone size: few; D gene: .; CDR3 DNA: TGCAGCGTTGAACAGGGGAGTGCCTACGAGCAGTACTTC; CDR3 protein: CSVEQGSAYEQYF
J gene: TRBJ2-1; CDR3 length: 16; V gene: TRBV7-2; clone size: .; D gene: TRBD2; CDR3 DNA: TGTGCCAGCAGCTCCCGTGACGCGGGGGGGCCCTATGAGCAGTTCTTC; CDR3 protein: CASSSRDAGGPYEQFF
J gene: TRBJ2-1; CDR3 length: 16; V gene: TRBV7-9; clone size: .; D gene: TRBD2; CDR3 DNA: TGTGCCAGCAGCGACCGTGGGGGAGGGACCTACAATGAGCAGTTCTTC; CDR3 protein: CASSDRGGGTYNEQFF